Following are 27 T cell receptor beta chains from one sample sequenced in a study of T cells in Graves' hyperthyroidism and ophthalmopathy. RNA transcripts were the template for amplifying TCR beta CDR3 regions. The HTBI primer set served for first-round RT-PCR of the TCR CDR3. TCRdb itself ran the multiplex PCR reads through MiXCR, one entry per CDR3 protein. The data show roughly 380,000 distinct CDR3 sequences, about 13% seen once. The sample was blood. Every receptor here comes from a man aged 25-40 years with Graves' hyperthyroidism that later progressed to Graves' ophthalmopathy.

The sample holds many counts of this clonotype. The J gene is TRBJ1-1, the V gene TRBV20-1; D call uncertain. The germline V gene has CDR1 DFQATT and CDR2 SNEGSKA (reference sequence). CDR3 length: 13 amino acids. V dropped 5 bases and J dropped 4 bases, with 14 bases sitting between them. The CDR3 here is CSALPPTGTEAFF. DNA for the CDR3: TGCAGTGCTCTCCCACCCACGGGCACTGAAGCTTTCTTT.

This clonotype was counted many times. This CDR3 reads CASSENQPQHF. CDR3 sequence (DNA): TGTGCCAGCAGTGAAAATCAGCCCCAGCATTTT. The J gene is TRBJ1-5, the V gene TRBV6-1; D ambiguous. Trimming cost V 2 bases and J 4 bases, with 0 bases left between them. CDR1 MNHNS and CDR2 SASEGT come from the germline V gene. This CDR3 region has 11 residues.

With regard to this clonotype: Given a much more abundant clone one base away, this may be a read error. The chain is built from TRBV6-1 and TRBJ1-1; 11 bases align to TRBD1. With V trimmed by 5 bases and J by 1 base, 3 bases remained unmatched. The CDR3 runs 15 residues. The germline V gene encodes CDR1 MNHNS and CDR2 SASEGT. CDR3 protein: CASSTGTGGNTEAFF. DNA for the CDR3: TGTGCCAGCAGTACCGGGACAGGGGGGAACACTGAAGCTTTCTTT.

There are many counts of this clonotype. The rearrangement uses TRBV3-1 and TRBJ1-1; D not certain. The germline V and J ends were trimmed by 0 bases and 5 bases, with 7 bases remaining between them. Per germline, CDR1 LGHDT and CDR2 YNNKEL (reference sequence). The CDR3 loop spans 13 amino acids. Written as DNA, the CDR3 is TGTGCCAGCAGCCAAGATCTGGGGACTGAAGCTTTCTTT. It translates to CASSQDLGTEAFF.

This clonotype was recorded many times. The chain employs TRBV4-2 and TRBJ1-4; D is undetermined. CDR1 LGHNA and CDR2 YNFKEQ come from the germline V gene. Trimming shortened V by 4 bases and J by 0 bases, and 6 bases separated the two germline ends. The CDR3 consists of 14 residues. The CDR3 nucleotides are TGTGCCAGCAGCCCGACCTCAACTAATGAAAAACTGTTTTTT. This translates into CASSPTSTNEKLFF.

This clonotype came up many times. The genes are TRBV5-1 and TRBJ2-1; the match to TRBD1 covers 9 bases. Germline CDR1 SGHRS, CDR2 YFSETQ. The CDR3 extends over 15 amino acids. The J segment lost 4 bases and the V segment lost 4 bases, leaving 6 bases of the junction unmatched. The CDR3 DNA is TGCGCCAGCAGCGTGGGACAGGGTGGTTACAATGAGCAGTTCTTC. Translation: CASSVGQGGYNEQFF.

This clonotype has at least ten counts. The rearrangement uses TRBV7-9 and TRBJ1-4; D uncertain. The CDR3 length is 12 residues. Trimming cost V 2 bases and J 8 bases, with 6 bases left between them. Germline CDR1 is SEHNR and CDR2 is FQNEAQ (reference sequence). The DNA of the CDR3 is TGTGCCAGCAGCTTATTGGAGGAAAAACTGTTTTTT. Translated, it gives CASSLLEEKLFF.

The chain links TRBV30 to TRBJ2-7; TRBD1 might be the D (5 bases). CDR3 length: 14 amino acids. The V gene's germline CDR1 is GTSNPN and CDR2 SVGIG (reference sequence). The ends were cut back, 4 bases at V and 0 bases at J, with 13 bases in the middle. The CDR3, as DNA: TGTGCCTGGACCGGACACTTGAGCTCCTACGAGCAGTACTTC. It is translated as CAWTGHLSSYEQYF.

This clonotype was seen repeatedly, ten times or more. The rearrangement links TRBV2 to TRBJ1-5; TRBD1 aligns across 7 bases. Losses at the gene ends were 2 bases for V and 4 bases for J; bases not matched to a gene: 5. Germline assignment: CDR1 SNHLY and CDR2 FYNNEI. The CDR3 is 15 amino acids. CDR3 bases: TGTGCCAGCAGTGAACCGACAGGGACAAATCAGCCCCAGCATTTT. Encoded protein: CASSEPTGTNQPQHF.

The rearrangement joins TRBV9 to TRBJ2-3, with 7 bases lining up with TRBD2. Germline loops: CDR1 SGDLS, CDR2 YYNGEE. The CDR3 extends over 17 amino acids. V shed 4 bases and J 1 base; nucleotides not matched to a gene: 12. CDR3 coding DNA: TGTGCCAGCAGCACCCCTAGACGGGGGGTTGGCACAGATACGCAGTATTTT. This translates into CASSTPRRGVGTDTQYF.

This clonotype was detected ten times or more. The V call is TRBV2, the J call TRBJ2-7; TRBD2 aligns across 10 bases. The germline V gene has CDR1 SNHLY and CDR2 FYNNEI. Germline trimming cut 2 bases from V and 2 bases from J; bases unmatched to any gene: 6. The CDR3 is 16 amino acids. The CDR3 nucleotides are TGTGCCAGCAGTGAACTAGCGGGGGCCCTCCCCTACGAGCAGTACTTC. It is translated as CASSELAGALPYEQYF. The full variable domain, in which reference TRBV2 and TRBJ2-7 provide the parts outside the CDR3, is EPEVTQTPSHQVTQMGQEVILRCVPISNHLYFYWYRQILGQKVEFLVSFYNNEISEKSEIFDDQFSVERPDGSNFTLKIRSTKLEDSAMYFCASSELAGALPYEQYFGPGTRLTVT.

Ten or more counts support this clonotype. V is TRBV7-2 and J is TRBJ2-5; 7 nucleotides agree with TRBD2. Germline loops: CDR1 SGHTA, CDR2 FQGNSA. After removal of 5 bases from V and 5 bases from J, the junction contained 5 bases not matched to a gene. The CDR3 contains 13 residues. CDR3 DNA: TGTGCCAGCAGCCTATGGACTAGGGAGACCCAGTACTTC. It encodes CASSLWTRETQYF.

Turning to this clonotype: At one boundary the junction diverges from the germline segment, which might be a read error. The V call is TRBV7-9, the J call TRBJ2-5; TRBD2 matches 13 bases. Germline V gene sequence: CDR1 SEHNR, CDR2 FQNEAQ (reference sequence). There are 15 residues in the CDR3. The CDR3 DNA is TGTGCCAGCAGCTCCCAGGGACTAGCGGGGACCCGGAGTGACTTC. Its protein is CASSSQGLAGTRSDF.

Remarks on this clonotype: A single base separates this from a much larger clone, so it may be a read error. The chain recombines TRBV2 with TRBJ2-7; D gene unclear. V was trimmed by 4 bases and J by 3 bases, leaving 7 bases between them. CDR3 length equals 12 residues. Looked up from germline, CDR1 is SNHLY and CDR2 is FYNNEI. CDR3 DNA: TGTGCCAGCAGTGGAGAGAGCTACGAGCAGTACTTC. Translated, it gives CASSGESYEQYF.

The chain uses TRBV20-1 and TRBJ2-7, with TRBD1 matching 9 bases. Unmatched junction bases numbered 5, after V lost 6 bases and J lost 2 bases. In germline, CDR1 is DFQATT, CDR2 SNEGSKA (reference sequence). This CDR3 has 13 residues. Here the CDR3 DNA reads TGCAGTGCCCGACAGGGGGTGGCCTACGAGCAGTACTTC. Translated: CSARQGVAYEQYF.

Details on this clonotype: One end of the junction does not line up with germline, which may come from a read error. The rearrangement uses TRBV13 and TRBJ2-3; 15 nucleotides agree with TRBD2. Germline lookup yields CDR1 PRHDT and CDR2 FYEKMQ (reference sequence). The CDR3 extends over 17 amino acids. The CDR3 DNA follows: TGTGCCAGCAGCTCTGGACTAGCGGGGGGGAGCACAAATACGCAGTATTTT. Translation gives CASSSGLAGGSTNTQYF.

The chain uses TRBV7-2 and TRBJ2-3, with TRBD2 identical over 11 bases. V trimming: 2 bases; J trimming: 4 bases; junction bases outside the gene matches: 8. Germline V gene lookup returns CDR1 SGHTA and CDR2 FQGNSA. The CDR3 consists of 17 residues. The CDR3 protein is CASSLPLAGGTADTQYF. CDR3 DNA: TGTGCCAGCAGCTTACCCCTAGCGGGGGGTACCGCAGATACGCAGTATTTT.

This clonotype appeared many times. The V gene is TRBV6-1, the J gene TRBJ1-6, with D unclear. Germline V gives CDR1 MNHNS, CDR2 SASEGT. The V gene lost 6 bases and the J gene lost 0 bases, with 15 bases spanning the gap. This CDR3 spans 17 amino acids. The CDR3 region has the DNA TGTGCCAGCAGCGACCGACACTTGAGCTCCTATAATTCACCCCTCCACTTT. It codes for CASSDRHLSSYNSPLHF.

This clonotype occurred many times. The V gene is TRBV29-1, the J gene TRBJ2-7; D unclear. V was trimmed by 0 bases and J by 8 bases, leaving 8 bases between them. The CDR3 is 11 amino acids. Germline V lookup: CDR1 SQVTM, CDR2 ANQGSEA. CDR3 coding DNA: TGCAGCGTTGAAGAAGGCGGTCAGCAGTACTTC. Amino acid sequence: CSVEEGGQQYF.

In its sample, this clonotype was seen a few times. V gene TRBV4-1 combines with J gene TRBJ2-1; tentatively, D is TRBD1 or TRBD2 (5 bases each). This CDR3 has 14 amino acids. The V and J ends lost 4 bases and 8 bases respectively, with 15 bases between them. Germline-derived CDR1 and CDR2 are MGHRA and YSYEKL. The DNA for the CDR3 is TGCGCCAGCAGCCCGGGTCTGGGACGGGATGAGCAGTTCTTC. Translating it yields CASSPGLGRDEQFF.

This clonotype was counted many times. J is TRBJ1-2 and V is TRBV29-1; tentatively, D is TRBD1 (6 bases). The V end was cut by 6 bases, the J end by 2 bases, with 13 bases between. Germline values: CDR1 SQVTM, CDR2 ANQGSEA. There are 13 residues in the CDR3. CDR3 protein: CSVAGTGNYGYTF. CDR3 DNA: TGCAGCGTCGCAGGTACAGGGAACTATGGCTACACCTTC.

This clonotype was counted at least ten times. This sequence joins TRBV11-2 and TRBJ2-1; D possibly corresponds to TRBD1 (6 bases). The CDR3 extends over 17 amino acids. Germline V CDR1 and CDR2: SGHAT, FQNNGV. Between the trimmed V and J ends, which lost 1 base and 2 bases, there was a span of 15 bases. Here the CDR3 reads CASSLVWMDSPYNEQFF. CDR3 in DNA: TGTGCCAGCAGCTTAGTCTGGATGGACAGTCCCTACAATGAGCAGTTCTTC. Full variable domain (missing parts from reference TRBV11-2 and TRBJ2-1): EAGVAQSPRYKIIEKRQSVAFWCNPISGHATLYWYQQILGQGPKLLIQFQNNGVVDDSQLPKDRFSAERLKGVDSTLKIQPAKLEDSAVYLCASSLVWMDSPYNEQFFGPGTRLTVL.

The rearrangement links TRBV7-9 to TRBJ2-2; tentatively, D is TRBD1 or TRBD2 (5 bases each). The CDR3 runs 15 residues. Germline V gives CDR1 SEHNR, CDR2 FQNEAQ (reference sequence). Trimming pared 4 bases from V and 3 bases from J, leaving 12 bases between. The CDR3 sequence: CASSSPVGDTGELFF. As DNA, the CDR3 is TGTGCCAGCAGCTCGCCGGTGGGGGACACCGGGGAGCTGTTTTTT.

There are many counts of this clonotype. This chain joins TRBV7-8 and TRBJ1-6, with TRBD1 matching over 8 bases. Per germline, CDR1 SGHVS and CDR2 FQNEAQ. The V segment lost 1 base and the J segment 4 bases; nucleotides outside the gene matches: 3. The CDR3 is made up of 16 amino acids. The CDR3 is CASSLGTGGYNSPLHF. As DNA, the CDR3 is TGTGCCAGCAGCTTAGGAACAGGGGGATATAATTCACCCCTCCACTTT.

The chain employs TRBV6-5 and TRBJ2-5; TRBD2 matches 13 bases. Germline CDR1 reads MNHEY; CDR2 reads SVGAGI. V lost 0 bases, J lost 4 bases, and 2 bases stayed unmatched. This CDR3 has 16 residues. DNA of the CDR3: TGTGCCAGCAGTTACTCGGGACTAGCGGGGCGAGAGACCCAGTACTTC. This encodes CASSYSGLAGRETQYF.

A few counts support this clonotype. The chain combines TRBV20-1 with TRBJ1-5, with D maybe TRBD1 (6 bases). V lost 6 bases to trimming and J lost 6 bases, with 21 bases between them. Germline CDR1 and CDR2: DFQATT and SNEGSKA (reference sequence). The CDR3 length is 15 residues. In DNA form, the CDR3 reads TGCAGTGCCCTCGGACAGCCGGGGGCAAGTCAGCCCCAGCATTTT. Its translation is CSALGQPGASQPQHF.

This clonotype was found a few times. The chain joins TRBV4-2 to TRBJ1-1; the match to TRBD1 covers 8 bases. V lost 0 bases and J lost 7; bases outside the gene matches: 4. Germline CDR1 is LGHNA and CDR2 is YNFKEQ. The CDR3 runs to 14 residues. CDR3 sequence: CASSQETGVGEAFF. The CDR3 DNA follows: TGTGCCAGCAGCCAAGAGACAGGGGTTGGTGAAGCTTTCTTT.